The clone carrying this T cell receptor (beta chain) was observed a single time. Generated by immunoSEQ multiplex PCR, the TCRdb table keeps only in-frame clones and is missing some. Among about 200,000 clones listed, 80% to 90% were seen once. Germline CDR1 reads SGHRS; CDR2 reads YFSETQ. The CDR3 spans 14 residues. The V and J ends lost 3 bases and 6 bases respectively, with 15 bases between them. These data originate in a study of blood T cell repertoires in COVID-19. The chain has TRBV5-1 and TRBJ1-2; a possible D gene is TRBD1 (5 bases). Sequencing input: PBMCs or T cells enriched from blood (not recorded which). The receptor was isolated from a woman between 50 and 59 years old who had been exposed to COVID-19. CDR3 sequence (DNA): TGCGCCAGCAGCTCACGGACAAGGCCAGATGGCTACACCTTC. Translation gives CASSSRTRPDGYTF. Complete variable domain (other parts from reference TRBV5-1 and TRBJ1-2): KAGVTQTPRYLIKTRGQQVTLSCSPISGHRSVSWYQQTPGQGLQFLFEYFSETQRNKGNFPGRFSGRQFSNSRSEMNVSTLELGDSALYLCASSSRTRPDGYTFGSGTRLTVV.